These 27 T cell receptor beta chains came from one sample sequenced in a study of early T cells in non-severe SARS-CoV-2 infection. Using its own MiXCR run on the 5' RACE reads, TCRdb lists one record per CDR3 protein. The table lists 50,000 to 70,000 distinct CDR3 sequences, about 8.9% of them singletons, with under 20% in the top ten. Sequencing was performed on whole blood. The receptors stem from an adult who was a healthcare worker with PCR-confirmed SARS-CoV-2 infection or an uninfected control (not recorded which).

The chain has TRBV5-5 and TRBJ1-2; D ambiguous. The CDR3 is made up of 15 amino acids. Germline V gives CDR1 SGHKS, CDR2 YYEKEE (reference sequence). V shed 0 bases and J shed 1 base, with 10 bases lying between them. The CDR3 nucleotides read TGTGCCAGCAGCTTGGAAGTCAGTAATAACTATGGCTACACCTTC. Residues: CASSLEVSNNYGYTF.

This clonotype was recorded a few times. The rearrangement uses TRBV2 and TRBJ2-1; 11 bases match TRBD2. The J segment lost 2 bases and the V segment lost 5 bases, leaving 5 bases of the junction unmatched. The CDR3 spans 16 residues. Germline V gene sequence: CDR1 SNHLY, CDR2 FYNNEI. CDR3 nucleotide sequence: TGTGCCAGCAGTCTCCTACTAGCGGGGGCCTACAATGAGCAGTTCTTC. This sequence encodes CASSLLLAGAYNEQFF.

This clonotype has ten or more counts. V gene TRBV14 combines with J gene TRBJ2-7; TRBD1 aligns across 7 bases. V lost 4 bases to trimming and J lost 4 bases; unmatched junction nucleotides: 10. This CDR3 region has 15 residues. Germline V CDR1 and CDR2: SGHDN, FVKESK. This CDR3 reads CASSRPRDSLYEQYF. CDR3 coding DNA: TGTGCCAGCAGCCGCCCCCGGGACAGCTTATACGAGCAGTACTTC. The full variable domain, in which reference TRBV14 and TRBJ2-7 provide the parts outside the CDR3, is EAGVTQFPSHSVIEKGQTVTLRCDPISGHDNLYWYRRVMGKEIKFLLHFVKESKQDESGMPNNRFLAERTGGTYSTLKVQPAELEDSGVYFCASSRPRDSLYEQYFGPGTRLTVT.

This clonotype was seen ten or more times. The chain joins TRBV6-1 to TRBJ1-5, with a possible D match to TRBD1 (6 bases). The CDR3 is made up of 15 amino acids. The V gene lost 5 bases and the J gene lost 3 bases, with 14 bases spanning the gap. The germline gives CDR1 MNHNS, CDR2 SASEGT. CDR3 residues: CASSRTVGLNQPQHF. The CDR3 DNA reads TGTGCCAGCAGTCGGACAGTGGGCCTCAATCAGCCCCAGCATTTT.

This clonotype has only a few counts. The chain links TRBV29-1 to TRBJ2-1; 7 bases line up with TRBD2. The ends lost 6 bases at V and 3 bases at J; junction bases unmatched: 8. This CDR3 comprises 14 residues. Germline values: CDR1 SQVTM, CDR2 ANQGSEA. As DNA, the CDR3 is TGCAGCGTCGTGGGCGGGAGAGACTACAATGAGCAGTTCTTC. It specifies CSVVGGRDYNEQFF.

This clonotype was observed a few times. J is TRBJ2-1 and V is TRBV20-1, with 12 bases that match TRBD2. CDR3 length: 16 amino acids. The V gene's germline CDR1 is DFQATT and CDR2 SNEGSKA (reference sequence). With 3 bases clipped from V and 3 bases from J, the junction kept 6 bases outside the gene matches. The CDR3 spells CSARASGRAFYNEQFF. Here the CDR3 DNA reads TGCAGTGCTAGGGCTAGCGGGAGGGCCTTCTACAATGAGCAGTTCTTC.

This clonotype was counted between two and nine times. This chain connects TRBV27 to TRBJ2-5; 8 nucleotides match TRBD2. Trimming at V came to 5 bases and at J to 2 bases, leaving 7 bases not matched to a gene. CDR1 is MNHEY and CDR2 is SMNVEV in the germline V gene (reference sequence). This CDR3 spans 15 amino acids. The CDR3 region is CASSRQRESQETQYF. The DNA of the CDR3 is TGTGCCAGCAGTCGCCAGCGGGAGAGTCAAGAGACCCAGTACTTC.

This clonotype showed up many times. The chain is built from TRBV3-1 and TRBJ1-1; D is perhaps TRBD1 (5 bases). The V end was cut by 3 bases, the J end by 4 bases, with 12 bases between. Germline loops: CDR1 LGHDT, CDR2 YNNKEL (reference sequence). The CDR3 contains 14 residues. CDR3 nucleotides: TGTGCCAGCAGCCAGACATACGGGGGCACTGAAGCTTTCTTT. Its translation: CASSQTYGGTEAFF.

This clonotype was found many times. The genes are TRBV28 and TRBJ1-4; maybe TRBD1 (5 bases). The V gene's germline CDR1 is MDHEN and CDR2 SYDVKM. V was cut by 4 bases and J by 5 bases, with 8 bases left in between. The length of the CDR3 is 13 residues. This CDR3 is CASSSGRNEKLFF. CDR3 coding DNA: TGTGCCAGCAGTTCGGGACGGAATGAAAAACTGTTTTTT.

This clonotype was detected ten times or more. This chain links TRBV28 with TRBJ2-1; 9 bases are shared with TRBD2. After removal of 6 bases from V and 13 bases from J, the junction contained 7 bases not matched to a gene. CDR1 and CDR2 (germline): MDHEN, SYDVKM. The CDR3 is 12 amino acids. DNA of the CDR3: TGTGCCAGCAGCCCAGGACTAGCGCGTCAGTTCTTC. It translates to CASSPGLARQFF.

The CDR3 is CSARDWGLGYEQYF. The CDR3 bases are TGCAGTGCTAGAGATTGGGGGCTAGGGTACGAGCAGTACTTC. The chain recombines TRBV20-1 with TRBJ2-7; D may be TRBD1 (6 bases). Trimming took 0 bases from V and 4 from J, leaving 13 bases between them. CDR1 DFQATT and CDR2 SNEGSKA come from the germline V gene (reference sequence). This CDR3 comprises 14 residues.

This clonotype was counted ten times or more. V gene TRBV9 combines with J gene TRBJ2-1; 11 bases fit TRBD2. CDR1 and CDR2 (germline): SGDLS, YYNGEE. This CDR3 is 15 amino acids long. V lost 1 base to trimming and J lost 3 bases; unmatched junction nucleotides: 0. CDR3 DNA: TGTGCCAGCAGCGTACTAGCGGGAGGCTACAATGAGCAGTTCTTC. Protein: CASSVLAGGYNEQFF. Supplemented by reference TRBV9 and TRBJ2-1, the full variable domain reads DSGVTQTPKHLITATGQRVTLRCSPRSGDLSVYWYQQSLDQGLQFLIQYYNGEERAKGNILERFSAQQFPDLHSELNLSSLELGDSALYFCASSVLAGGYNEQFFGPGTRLTVL.

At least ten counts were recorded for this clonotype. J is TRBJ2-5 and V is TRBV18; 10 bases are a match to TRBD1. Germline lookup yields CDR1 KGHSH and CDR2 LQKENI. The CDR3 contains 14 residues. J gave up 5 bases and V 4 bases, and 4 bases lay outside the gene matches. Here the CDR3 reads CASSLGTGVETQYF. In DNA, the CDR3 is TGTGCCAGCTCACTAGGGACAGGGGTTGAGACCCAGTACTTC.

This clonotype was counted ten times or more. The CDR3 is CASSSRTGWGYTF. The CDR3 DNA sequence: TGTGCCAGCAGCTCCAGGACAGGCTGGGGCTACACCTTC. The chain has TRBV13 and TRBJ1-2; TRBD1 matches 7 bases. The trim removed 4 bases at V and 8 bases at J, leaving 7 bases unmatched. The CDR3 is 13 residues long. Germline CDR1 reads PRHDT; CDR2 reads FYEKMQ (reference sequence).

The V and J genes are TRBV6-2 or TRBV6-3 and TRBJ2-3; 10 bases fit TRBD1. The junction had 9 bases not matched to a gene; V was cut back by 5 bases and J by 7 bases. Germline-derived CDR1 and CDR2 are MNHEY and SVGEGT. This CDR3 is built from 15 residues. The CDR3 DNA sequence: TGTGCCAGCAGTGTACCGGGACAGGGGCGTTATACGCAGTATTTT. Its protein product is CASSVPGQGRYTQYF.

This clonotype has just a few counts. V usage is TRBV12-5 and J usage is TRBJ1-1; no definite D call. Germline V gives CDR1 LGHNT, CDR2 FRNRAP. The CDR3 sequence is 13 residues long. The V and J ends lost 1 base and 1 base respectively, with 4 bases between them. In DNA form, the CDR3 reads TGTGCTAGTGGTTTGGGGCAGAACACTGAAGCTTTCTTT. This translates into CASGLGQNTEAFF.

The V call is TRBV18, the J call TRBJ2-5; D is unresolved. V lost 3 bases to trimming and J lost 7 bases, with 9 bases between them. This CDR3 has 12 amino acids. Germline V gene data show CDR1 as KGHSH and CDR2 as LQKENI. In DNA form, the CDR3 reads TGTGCCAGCTCACCCTCTGGTGGGACCCAGTACTTC. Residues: CASSPSGGTQYF.

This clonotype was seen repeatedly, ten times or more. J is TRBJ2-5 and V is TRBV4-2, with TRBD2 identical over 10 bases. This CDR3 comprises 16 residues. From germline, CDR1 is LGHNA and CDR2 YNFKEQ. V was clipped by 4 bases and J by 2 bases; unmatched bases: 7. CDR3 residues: CASSRAGTSEQETQYF. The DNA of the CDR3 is TGTGCCAGCAGCCGTGCCGGGACTAGCGAACAAGAGACCCAGTACTTC.

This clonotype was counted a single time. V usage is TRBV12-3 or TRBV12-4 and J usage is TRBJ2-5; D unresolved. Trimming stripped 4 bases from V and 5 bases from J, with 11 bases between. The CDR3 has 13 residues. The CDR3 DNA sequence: TGTGCCAGCAGTTGGGATAGTGAGGAGACCCAGTACTTC. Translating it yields CASSWDSEETQYF.

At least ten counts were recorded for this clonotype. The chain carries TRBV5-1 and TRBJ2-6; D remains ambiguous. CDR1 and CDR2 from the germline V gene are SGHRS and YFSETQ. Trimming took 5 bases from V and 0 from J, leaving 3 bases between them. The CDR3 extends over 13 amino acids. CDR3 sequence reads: CASSHSGANVLTF. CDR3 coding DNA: TGCGCCAGCAGTCACTCTGGGGCCAACGTCCTGACTTTC.

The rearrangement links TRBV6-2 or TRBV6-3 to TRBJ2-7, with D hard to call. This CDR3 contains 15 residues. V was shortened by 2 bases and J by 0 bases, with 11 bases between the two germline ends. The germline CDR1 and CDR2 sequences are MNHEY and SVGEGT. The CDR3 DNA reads TGTGCCAGCAGTTACCGGGCGACTGGCTCCTACGAGCAGTACTTC. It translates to CASSYRATGSYEQYF.

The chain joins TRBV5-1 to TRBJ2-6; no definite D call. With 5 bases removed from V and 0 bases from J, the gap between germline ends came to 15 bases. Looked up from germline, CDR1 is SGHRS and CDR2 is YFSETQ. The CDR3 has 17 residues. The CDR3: CASRASPDRSGANVLTF. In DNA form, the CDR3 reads TGCGCCAGCAGGGCATCCCCCGACCGCTCTGGGGCCAACGTCCTGACTTTC.

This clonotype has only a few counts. The CDR3 coding sequence is TGTGCCAGCAGCCAGACAGGGACGCCGGTCGCCTATGGCTACACCTTC. Encoded protein: CASSQTGTPVAYGYTF. The chain links TRBV28 to TRBJ1-2, with TRBD1 matching 7 bases. CDR1 is MDHEN and CDR2 is SYDVKM in the germline V gene. The CDR3 contains 16 residues. V shed 6 bases and J 4 bases; nucleotides not matched to a gene: 14.

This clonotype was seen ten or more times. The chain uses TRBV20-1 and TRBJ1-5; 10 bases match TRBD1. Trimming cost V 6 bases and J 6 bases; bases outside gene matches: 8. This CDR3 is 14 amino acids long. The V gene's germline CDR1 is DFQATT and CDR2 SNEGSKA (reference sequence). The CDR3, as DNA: TGCAGTGCAAAGGACAGGGGGGATCTTCAGCCCCAGCATTTT. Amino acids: CSAKDRGDLQPQHF.

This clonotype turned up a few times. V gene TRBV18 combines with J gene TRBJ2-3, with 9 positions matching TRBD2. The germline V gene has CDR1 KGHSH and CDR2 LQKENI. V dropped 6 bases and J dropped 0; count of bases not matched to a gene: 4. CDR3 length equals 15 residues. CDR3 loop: CASSPLAGSTDTQYF. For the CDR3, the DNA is TGTGCCAGCTCTCCCCTAGCGGGAAGCACAGATACGCAGTATTTT. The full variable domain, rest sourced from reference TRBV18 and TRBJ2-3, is NAGVMQNPRHLVRRRGQEARLRCSPMKGHSHVYWYRQLPEEGLKFMVYLQKENIIDESGMPKERFSAEFPKEGPSILRIQQVVRGDSAAYFCASSPLAGSTDTQYFGPGTRLTVL.

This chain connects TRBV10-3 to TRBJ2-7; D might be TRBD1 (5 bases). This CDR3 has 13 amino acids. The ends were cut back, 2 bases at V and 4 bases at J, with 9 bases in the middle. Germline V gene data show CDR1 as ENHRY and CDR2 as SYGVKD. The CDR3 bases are TGTGCCATCAGTGAGGGACAAGTTTACGAGCAGTACTTC. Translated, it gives CAISEGQVYEQYF.

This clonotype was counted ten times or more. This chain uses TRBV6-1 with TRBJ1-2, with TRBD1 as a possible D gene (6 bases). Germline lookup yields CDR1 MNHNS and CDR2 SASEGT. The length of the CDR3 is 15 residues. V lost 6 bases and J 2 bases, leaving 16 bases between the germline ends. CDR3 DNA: TGTGCCAGCAGAGAAACGGGGGGGCGAAACTATGGCTACACCTTC. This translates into CASRETGGRNYGYTF.